Shown below are 25 T cell receptor beta chains from a single sample sequenced in a study of regulatory T cells in long-lasting Graves disease. Sample time point: newly diagnosed GD, antithyroid drugs for less than 3 months. The TCR library was prepared using RNA isolated from PBMCs. Building the TCR beta libraries relied on iRepertoire HTBI primers, and CDR3 regions underwent Arm-PCR. TCRdb called the multiplex PCR reads again in MiXCR, with one record for every CDR3 protein. This table has about 530,000 distinct CDR3 sequences, more than 15% appearing once. The same sample was also studied in work on T cells in Graves' hyperthyroidism and ophthalmopathy.

Sequenced here: peripheral blood mononuclear cells (PBMCs), sampled at new diagnosis, from a patient treated with antithyroid drugs. These receptor sequences come from a woman aged 35-60 years with Graves disease.

This clonotype was counted many times. The V gene is TRBV6-1, the J gene TRBJ1-1; D is unresolved. Deletions cut 2 bases from V and 5 bases from J, with 15 bases between. There are 15 residues in the CDR3. CDR1 is MNHNS, CDR2 SASEGT, per germline. The CDR3 here is CASSEKGEIWTEAFF. CDR3 coding DNA: TGTGCCAGCAGTGAAAAGGGCGAGATCTGGACTGAAGCTTTCTTT.

Turning to this clonotype: A read error is possible here, since a much larger clone lies one base away. This chain joins TRBV5-6 and TRBJ2-3; the D is unclear. TRBJ2-7 matches the DNA end more closely, so the J call is doubtful. CDR1 is SGHDT and CDR2 is YYEEEE in the germline V gene. There are 12 residues in the CDR3. The DNA of the CDR3 is TGTGCCAGCAGCTTGGGCAGCAATGAGCAGTACTTC. This encodes CASSLGSNEQYF.

The chain has TRBV29-1 and TRBJ2-1, with D unresolved. The CDR3 is 13 amino acids. Trimming shortened V by 4 bases and J by 0 bases, and 7 bases separated the two germline ends. CDR1 is SQVTM and CDR2 is ANQGSEA in the germline V gene. CDR3 sequence: CSVGDLSYNEQFF. CDR3 DNA: TGCAGCGTTGGAGATCTCTCCTACAATGAGCAGTTCTTC.

This clonotype was seen at least ten times. This chain connects TRBV3-1 to TRBJ2-7, with 8 bases lining up with TRBD2. The CDR3 contains 14 residues. Looked up from germline, CDR1 is LGHDT and CDR2 is YNNKEL (reference sequence). The V segment lost 2 bases and the J segment 7 bases; nucleotides outside the gene matches: 7. The CDR3 region is CASSQLAGGGEQYF. The CDR3 bases are TGTGCCAGCAGCCAACTGGCGGGGGGCGGAGAGCAGTACTTC.

This clonotype appeared many times. The chain couples TRBV3-1 to TRBJ2-7; 9 bases are a match to TRBD2. After removal of 4 bases from V and 3 bases from J, the junction contained 4 bases not matched to a gene. Germline values: CDR1 LGHDT, CDR2 YNNKEL (reference sequence). The CDR3 totals 14 residues. The CDR3 coding sequence is TGTGCCAGCAGCCCTAGCGGGGCGATCTACGAGCAGTACTTC. Translated, it gives CASSPSGAIYEQYF.

This clonotype was seen at least ten times. V usage is TRBV4-1 and J usage is TRBJ1-4; no definite D call. Germline loops: CDR1 MGHRA, CDR2 YSYEKL. V was trimmed by 0 bases and J by 11 bases, leaving 13 bases between them. CDR3 size: 14 residues. The CDR3 DNA is TGCGCCAGCAGCCAAGATCCCCCCCCCTCCAAACTGTTTTTT. This sequence encodes CASSQDPPPSKLFF.

This sequence joins TRBV5-5 and TRBJ2-1, with 7 bases matching TRBD1. The CDR3 is made up of 16 amino acids. In germline, CDR1 is SGHKS, CDR2 YYEKEE (reference sequence). Trimming removed 4 bases from V and 0 bases from J; junction bases left unmatched: 7. DNA for the CDR3: TGTGCCAGCAGCCCCCAGGGGGAGAGCTCCTACAATGAGCAGTTCTTC. Residues: CASSPQGESSYNEQFF. The full variable domain, completed using reference TRBV5-5 and TRBJ2-1, is DAGVTQSPTHLIKTRGQQVTLRCSPISGHKSVSWYQQVLGQGPQFIFQYYEKEERGRGNFPDRFSARQFPNYSSELNVNALLLGDSALYLCASSPQGESSYNEQFFGPGTRLTVL.

This clonotype was observed at least ten times. V and J are TRBV11-2 and TRBJ2-1; 8 bases line up with TRBD1. There are 14 residues in the CDR3. V dropped 5 bases and J dropped 12; count of bases not matched to a gene: 12. Germline lookup yields CDR1 SGHAT and CDR2 FQNNGV. The CDR3 protein is CASSLADREVVQFF. The CDR3 region has the DNA TGTGCCAGCAGCCTTGCGGACAGGGAGGTAGTGCAGTTCTTC.

This clonotype was counted at least ten times. This chain uses TRBV6-1 with TRBJ1-2; 7 bases match TRBD1. V lost 3 bases, J lost 5 bases, and 12 bases stayed unmatched. The CDR3 contains 16 residues. Germline V gives CDR1 MNHNS, CDR2 SASEGT. CDR3 amino acids: CASSDPDRAFQYGYTF. CDR3 nucleotides: TGTGCCAGCAGTGACCCTGACAGGGCCTTCCAATATGGCTACACCTTC.

The table lists this clonotype with many counts. The CDR3: CASSLRTNYGYTF. DNA for the CDR3: TGTGCCAGCAGCCTACGTACGAATTATGGCTACACCTTC. The rearrangement joins TRBV5-4 to TRBJ1-2, with D unclear. The germline V gene has CDR1 SGHNT and CDR2 YYREEE (reference sequence). Between the trimmed V and J ends, which lost 4 bases and 5 bases, there was a span of 12 bases. The CDR3 loop spans 13 amino acids.

The chain couples TRBV5-6 to TRBJ2-7; D is perhaps TRBD1 (6 bases). This CDR3 is built from 15 residues. The V end was cut by 4 bases, the J end by 6 bases, with 20 bases between. CDR1 and CDR2 from the germline V gene are SGHDT and YYEEEE. This chain's CDR3 is CASSLWARGFGEQYF. DNA of the CDR3: TGTGCCAGCAGCCTTTGGGCCAGGGGCTTCGGCGAGCAGTACTTC.

This clonotype was found many times. The chain carries TRBV7-9 and TRBJ2-7; 9 positions agree with TRBD2. Looked up from germline, CDR1 is SEHNR and CDR2 is FQNEAQ (reference sequence). Trimming at V came to 6 bases and at J to 4 bases, leaving 7 bases not matched to a gene. The CDR3 spans 14 residues. The CDR3 coding sequence is TGTGCCAGCAGGATGGGCGGGGGGGCGTACGAGCAGTACTTC. Translating gives CASRMGGGAYEQYF. Full variable domain (rest looked up from reference TRBV7-9 and TRBJ2-7): DTGVSQNPRHKITKRGQNVTFRCDPISEHNRLYWYRQTLGQGPEFLTYFQNEAQLEKSRLLSDRFSAERPKGSFSTLEIQRTEQGDSAMYLCASRMGGGAYEQYFGPGTRLTVT.

The chain has TRBV6-1 and TRBJ1-2; TRBD1 is a possible D gene (6 bases). The germline gives CDR1 MNHNS, CDR2 SASEGT. Trimming took 2 bases from V and 5 from J, leaving 15 bases between them. This CDR3 is 15 amino acids long. As DNA, the CDR3 is TGTGCCAGCAGTGAAAGGCGGCCAGGGGAATATGGCTACACCTTC. This gives the protein CASSERRPGEYGYTF.

A few counts support this clonotype. V is TRBV3-1 and J is TRBJ2-7; TRBD1 agrees at 7 bases. The CDR3 runs 17 residues. CDR1 and CDR2 (germline): LGHDT, YNNKEL (reference sequence). V lost 0 bases to trimming and J lost 2 bases; unmatched junction nucleotides: 10. Written as DNA, the CDR3 is TGTGCCAGCAGCCAAGACCCCGGGACAGTTCCGGCCTACGAGCAGTACTTC. Translating it yields CASSQDPGTVPAYEQYF.

As to this clonotype: A read error is possible here, since a much larger clone lies one base away. The rearrangement links TRBV28 to TRBJ1-2, with D unresolved. Between the trimmed V and J ends, which lost 6 bases and 4 bases, there was a span of 9 bases. This CDR3 comprises 12 residues. Germline lookup yields CDR1 MDHEN and CDR2 SYDVKM. Written as DNA, the CDR3 is TGTGCCAGCAGCCCGGACGGCTATGGCTACACCTTC. Residues: CASSPDGYGYTF.

The chain uses TRBV9 and TRBJ2-3; D unresolved. The CDR3 consists of 15 residues. Trimming took off 1 base at V and 2 bases at J, with 11 bases between the two ends. Germline V gene lookup returns CDR1 SGDLS and CDR2 YYNGEE. The CDR3 protein is CASSVRASITDTQYF. As DNA, the CDR3 is TGTGCCAGCAGCGTAAGGGCCTCCATCACAGATACGCAGTATTTT.

V gene TRBV20-1 combines with J gene TRBJ1-1; TRBD1 is a possible D gene (6 bases). The CDR3 covers 13 residues. From germline, CDR1 is DFQATT and CDR2 SNEGSKA (reference sequence). The germline V and J ends were trimmed by 6 bases and 4 bases, with 15 bases remaining between them. The CDR3 is CSAPSRGVTEAFF. Here the CDR3 DNA reads TGCAGTGCACCCAGCAGGGGAGTCACTGAAGCTTTCTTT.

This clonotype was counted only a few times. The V call is TRBV28, the J call TRBJ1-4; D gene ambiguous. The CDR3 runs to 11 residues. The germline V gene encodes CDR1 MDHEN and CDR2 SYDVKM. Trimming left V 10 bases short and J 5 bases short, with 8 bases between. CDR3 region: CATGTNEKLFF. CDR3 DNA: TGTGCCACCGGAACGAATGAAAAACTGTTTTTT.

This clonotype was recorded a few times. V gene TRBV5-1 combines with J gene TRBJ2-7; tentatively, D is TRBD2 (7 bases). The CDR3 consists of 14 residues. The germline V gene encodes CDR1 SGHRS and CDR2 YFSETQ. V was cut by 4 bases and J by 4 bases, with 15 bases left in between. The CDR3 nucleotides are TGCGCCAGCAGCCCCAGAGAGGGGGGGTACGAGCAGTACTTC. Amino acid sequence: CASSPREGGYEQYF.

A remark on this clonotype: It differs at one base from a far larger clone, so likely a read error. This chain connects TRBV6-2 or TRBV6-3 to TRBJ1-4; D not certain. The V gene's germline CDR1 is MNHEY and CDR2 SVGEGT. There are 14 residues in the CDR3. The CDR3 is CASKGPYGGEKLVF. The CDR3, as DNA: TGTGCCAGCAAAGGGCCCTACGGCGGTGAAAAACTGGTTTTT.

This clonotype appeared many times. This chain links TRBV7-6 with TRBJ2-5; D remains unclear. The CDR3 is 12 amino acids. In germline, CDR1 is SGHVS, CDR2 FNYEAQ. Trimming took 0 bases from V and 9 from J, leaving 8 bases between them. CDR3 amino acids: CASSLADEAQYF. The CDR3 coding sequence is TGTGCCAGCAGCTTAGCGGACGAGGCCCAGTACTTC. The whole variable domain, remainder taken from reference TRBV7-6 and TRBJ2-5, is GAGVSQSPRYKVTKRGQDVALRCDPISGHVSLYWYRQALGQGPEFLTYFNYEAQQDKSGLPNDRFSAERPEGSISTLTIQRTEQRDSAMYRCASSLADEAQYFGPGTRLLVL.

This clonotype was seen a few times. The chain carries TRBV19 and TRBJ1-3; D unresolved. Trimming removed 0 bases at V and 4 bases at J, with 10 bases between. Germline V gives CDR1 LNHDA, CDR2 SQIVND (reference sequence). The CDR3 length is 15 residues. For the CDR3, the DNA is TGTGCCAGTAGTATAGATATTGGCGAAGGAAACACCATATATTTT. Residues: CASSIDIGEGNTIYF. The entire variable domain, with the rest obtained from reference TRBV19 and TRBJ1-3, is as follows: DGGITQSPKYLFRKEGQNVTLSCEQNLNHDAMYWYRQDPGQGLRLIYYSQIVNDFQKGDIAEGYSVSREKKESFPLTVTSAQKNPTAFYLCASSIDIGEGNTIYFGEGSWLTVV.

This clonotype showed up just a few times. The V call is TRBV4-1, the J call TRBJ1-5, with D uncertain. Deletions cut 0 bases from V and 3 bases from J, with 12 bases between. The V gene's germline CDR1 is MGHRA and CDR2 YSYEKL. The length of the CDR3 is 16 residues. In DNA, the CDR3 is TGCGCCAGCAGCCAAGAAAGGAGTCCCGACAATCAGCCCCAGCATTTT. Translation: CASSQERSPDNQPQHF.

Points on this clonotype: A much larger clonotype is one base distant, so this may be a read error. Here the CDR3 reads CASSHRTSGGTDTQYF. The CDR3 nucleotides are TGCGCCAGCAGCCACAGGACTAGCGGGGGGACAGATACGCAGTATTTT. The V gene is TRBV5-1, the J gene TRBJ2-3, with TRBD2 identical over 14 bases. From germline, CDR1 is SGHRS and CDR2 YFSETQ. The CDR3 extends over 16 amino acids. After removal of 4 bases from V and 3 bases from J, the junction contained 4 bases not matched to a gene.

V and J are TRBV28 and TRBJ2-2; 9 nucleotides align to TRBD1. The junction had 6 bases not matched to a gene; V was cut back by 3 bases and J by 1 base. Germline V CDR1 and CDR2: MDHEN, SYDVKM. This CDR3 contains 17 residues. The CDR3 here is CASSFPGTGRNTGELFF. CDR3 coding DNA: TGTGCCAGCAGTTTCCCCGGGACAGGGAGGAACACCGGGGAGCTGTTTTTT.